This T cell receptor (beta chain) was recorded in a study of Ad26.COV2.S vaccination and SARS-CoV-2 variants. The study's findings and limits: Compared with placebo recipients, vaccine recipients had higher spike-specific TCR breadth.

V gave up 4 bases and J gave up 1 base, with 10 bases separating them. CDR1 SQVTM and CDR2 ANQGSEA come from the germline V gene. CDR3 length equals 13 residues. TCRdb keeps only in-frame clones here, not all; method: immunoSEQ multiplex PCR. Here the sample spans over 400,000 clones, approximately 89% being singletons. Noted treatment: some 20 received Ad26.COV2.S at low or high dose, single or two shots; 5 received placebo; per-sample allocation not given. At day 63 after the first vaccine or placebo injection, samples were drawn. A remark on this clone: No antigen is known for it.

The chain combines TRBV29-1 with TRBJ2-5; D is possibly TRBD2 (5 bases). Sequencing used peripheral blood, obtained in a trial of Ad26.COV2.S vaccine versus placebo. This receptor was identified in a person aged 18 to 59 who received the Ad26.COV2.S COVID-19 vaccine or a placebo. The CDR3 reads CSVAGRVQETQYF. The CDR3 nucleotides are TGCAGCGTTGCGGGAAGGGTCCAAGAGACCCAGTACTTC.